In its sample, the clone carrying this T cell receptor beta chain was seen once. The protocol was immunoSEQ multiplex PCR, while the TCRdb copy is restricted to in-frame clones and leaves out a portion. The sample includes 150,000 to 200,000 clones, around 74% seen only once; the top ten take approximately 2.6%. V was cut by 0 bases and J by 4 bases, with 11 bases left in between. This CDR3 is built from 15 residues. Germline V gives CDR1 SGHRS, CDR2 YFSETQ. The data originate from a study of blood T cell repertoires in COVID-19. This chain uses TRBV5-1 with TRBJ1-3, with D maybe TRBD1 (6 bases). The origin of this receptor is a man between 65 and 80 years old with acute or convalescent COVID-19. Sequencing was done on a sample of peripheral blood. This chain's CDR3 is CASSLAGTSGNTIYF. The CDR3 nucleotides are TGCGCCAGCAGCTTGGCCGGGACATCGGGAAACACCATATATTTT.